These 20 T cell receptor beta chains came from one sample sequenced in a study of cytotoxic CD8 clonotypes in ibrutinib-treated CLL. Some clones are missing from TCRdb's copy, which holds only in-frame ones; the method was immunoSEQ multiplex PCR. The sample has 150,000 to 250,000 clones, 55% to 85% seen once. The material was PBMCs, obtained after 24 months of ibrutinib treatment. The source is a human donor with chronic lymphocytic leukemia.

V gene TRBV4-3 combines with J gene TRBJ2-1; perhaps TRBD1 as D (5 bases). Trimming shortened V by 0 bases and J by 6 bases, and 9 bases separated the two germline ends. The length of the CDR3 is 14 residues. Germline V gene data show CDR1 as LGHNA and CDR2 as YSLEER. The CDR3 region has the DNA TGCGCCAGCAGCCAAGAAGACAGTTTCAATGAGCAGTTCTTC. Protein: CASSQEDSFNEQFF.

The chain recombines TRBV25-1 with TRBJ2-1; 13 bases agree with TRBD2. Germline values: CDR1 MGHDK, CDR2 SYGVNS. V trimming: 4 bases; J trimming: 2 bases; junction bases outside the gene matches: 5. There are 17 residues in the CDR3. CDR3 in amino acids: CASSVRLAGGTYNEQFF. In DNA, the CDR3 is TGTGCCAGCAGTGTGAGACTAGCGGGAGGTACCTACAATGAGCAGTTCTTC.

This clone was seen only once. The chain joins TRBV5-4 to TRBJ1-1, with a weak D call TRBD1 (6 bases). The CDR3 sequence is 16 residues long. Trimming cost V 4 bases and J 5 bases, with 21 bases left between them. The germline gives CDR1 SGHNT, CDR2 YYREEE (reference sequence). In DNA, the CDR3 is TGTGCCAGCAGCCCAGGACAACAGGGACCGGGAACTGAAGCTTTCTTT. Translation: CASSPGQQGPGTEAFF.

The gene calls are TRBV7-6 and TRBJ2-5; TRBD1 matches at 9 bases. Trimming cost V 2 bases and J 4 bases; bases outside gene matches: 5. The length of the CDR3 is 15 residues. Germline V gene sequence: CDR1 SGHVS, CDR2 FNYEAQ. The CDR3 loop is CASSLRGQGGETQYF. The DNA for the CDR3 is TGTGCCAGCAGCTTAAGGGGACAGGGCGGAGAGACCCAGTACTTC.

This chain joins TRBV2 and TRBJ1-3, with D possibly TRBD1 on 6 matching bases. The germline gives CDR1 SNHLY, CDR2 FYNNEI. CDR3 length equals 15 residues. The V end was cut by 5 bases, the J end by 2 bases, with 13 bases between. This CDR3 reads CASSTVGGAGNTIYF. The CDR3 region has the DNA TGTGCCAGCAGTACGGTTGGGGGCGCTGGAAACACCATATATTTT.

This chain connects TRBV19 to TRBJ2-3, with TRBD2 matching 9 bases. There are 15 residues in the CDR3. CDR1 and CDR2 from the germline V gene are LNHDA and SQIVND (reference sequence). With 3 bases clipped from V and 6 bases from J, the junction kept 7 bases outside the gene matches. The DNA for the CDR3 is TGTGCCAGTAGTATGCTAGCGGGATTAGGGGATACGCAGTATTTT. This gives the protein CASSMLAGLGDTQYF. The entire variable domain, with the rest obtained from reference TRBV19 and TRBJ2-3, is as follows: DGGITQSPKYLFRKEGQNVTLSCEQNLNHDAMYWYRQDPGQGLRLIYYSQIVNDFQKGDIAEGYSVSREKKESFPLTVTSAQKNPTAFYLCASSMLAGLGDTQYFGPGTRLTVL.

The V and J genes are TRBV6-4 and TRBJ1-4, with D uncertain. Trimming stripped 3 bases from V and 4 bases from J, with 12 bases between. The CDR3 runs 15 residues. The germline gives CDR1 MRHNA, CDR2 SNTAGT. CDR3 amino acids: CASSEIAGFNEKLFF. CDR3 coding DNA: TGTGCCAGCAGTGAAATCGCAGGCTTTAATGAAAAACTGTTTTTT.

The chain couples TRBV4-1 to TRBJ1-3, with 7 nucleotides matching TRBD1. This CDR3 has 16 amino acids. J was trimmed by 3 bases and V by 5 bases; bases with no gene match: 10. CDR1 is MGHRA, CDR2 YSYEKL, per germline. As DNA, the CDR3 is TGCGCCAGCAGCGTAGAAACAGGGGTTGATGGAAACACCATATATTTT. Translated, it gives CASSVETGVDGNTIYF.

The chain joins TRBV2 to TRBJ2-3; maybe TRBD2 (6 bases). The V and J ends lost 8 bases and 1 base respectively, with 16 bases between them. The length of the CDR3 is 15 residues. CDR1 and CDR2 (germline): SNHLY, FYNNEI. The CDR3 DNA reads TGTGCCAGCTATAATGGCTGGAGGGGCACAGATACGCAGTATTTT. It translates to CASYNGWRGTDTQYF.

This rearrangement joins TRBV7-9 to TRBJ2-3, with D hard to call. Germline V gives CDR1 SEHNR, CDR2 FQNEAQ (reference sequence). V lost 2 bases, J lost 5 bases, and 5 bases lay in between. This CDR3 has 12 amino acids. The CDR3 DNA follows: TGTGCCAGCAGCTTACAAGTAGATACGCAGTATTTT. This sequence encodes CASSLQVDTQYF.

V is TRBV27 and J is TRBJ2-1; 12 bases align to TRBD2. This CDR3 spans 17 amino acids. CDR1 is MNHEY, CDR2 SMNVEV, per germline (reference sequence). The trim removed 2 bases at V and 6 bases at J, leaving 8 bases unmatched. CDR3 sequence reads: CASSLVPGLAGVNEQFF. The DNA of the CDR3 is TGTGCCAGCAGTTTAGTTCCGGGACTAGCGGGTGTCAATGAGCAGTTCTTC.

The chain joins TRBV5-1 to TRBJ1-2, with a weak D call TRBD1 (5 bases). The germline V gene encodes CDR1 SGHRS and CDR2 YFSETQ. Trimming shortened V by 4 bases and J by 3 bases, and 16 bases separated the two germline ends. CDR3 size: 15 residues. For the CDR3, the DNA is TGCGCCAGCAGCCCCGAGGACGGGGCTTACTATGGCTACACCTTC. Protein product: CASSPEDGAYYGYTF.

This chain uses TRBV28 with TRBJ2-1, with 8 nucleotides matching TRBD1. This CDR3 has 15 residues. Germline V gene data show CDR1 as MDHEN and CDR2 as SYDVKM. V lost 4 bases to trimming and J lost 2 bases; unmatched junction nucleotides: 4. CDR3 coding DNA: TGTGCCAGCAGTTCCACAGGGGGAACCTACAATGAGCAGTTCTTC. Its translation is CASSSTGGTYNEQFF.

V usage is TRBV19 and J usage is TRBJ1-1; D uncertain. CDR1 is LNHDA, CDR2 SQIVND, per germline (reference sequence). The germline V and J ends were trimmed by 6 bases and 2 bases, with 7 bases remaining between them. This CDR3 contains 12 residues. This CDR3 reads CASRHRNTEAFF. The CDR3 DNA is TGTGCCAGTAGACACCGAAACACTGAAGCTTTCTTT.

This clone was counted a few times. The rearrangement links TRBV7-3 to TRBJ2-2, with D uncertain. V lost 3 bases and J lost 6, with 8 bases in between. Germline V gene lookup returns CDR1 SGHTA and CDR2 FQGTGA. The CDR3 is made up of 13 amino acids. In DNA, the CDR3 is TGTGCCAGCAGCTTTGGATCCGCCGGGGAGCTGTTTTTT. Encoded protein: CASSFGSAGELFF.

The chain recombines TRBV5-1 with TRBJ2-1, with 7 nucleotides matching TRBD1. Germline V gene lookup returns CDR1 SGHRS and CDR2 YFSETQ. With 0 bases clipped from V and 2 bases from J, the junction kept 2 bases outside the gene matches. The CDR3 sequence is 15 residues long. In DNA, the CDR3 is TGCGCCAGCAGCTTGGGACAGGGTACCTACAATGAGCAGTTCTTC. Translating it yields CASSLGQGTYNEQFF.

The CDR3 protein is CASSLLGGGYNEQFF. CDR3 bases: TGTGCCAGCAGCTTACTAGGTGGGGGATACAATGAGCAGTTCTTC. This chain joins TRBV11-3 and TRBJ2-1; either TRBD1 or TRBD2 may supply D (5 bases each). This CDR3 comprises 15 residues. Trimming took 2 bases from V and 4 from J, leaving 12 bases between them. CDR1 is SGHNT and CDR2 is YENEEA in the germline V gene.

This clone was recorded many times. This chain joins TRBV19 and TRBJ2-7, with D perhaps matching TRBD1 or TRBD2 (5 bases each). Trimming pared 3 bases from V and 2 bases from J, leaving 11 bases between. CDR1 LNHDA and CDR2 SQIVND come from the germline V gene (reference sequence). The CDR3 spans 14 residues. The CDR3 loop is CASSILGPPYEQYF. The CDR3 DNA reads as TGTGCCAGTAGTATTTTGGGACCTCCCTACGAGCAGTACTTC.

This clone was found a few times. The rearrangement joins TRBV6-1 to TRBJ1-2; 9 positions agree with TRBD1. After removal of 11 bases from V and 7 bases from J, the junction contained 17 bases not matched to a gene. The CDR3 totals 15 residues. Germline loops: CDR1 MNHNS, CDR2 SASEGT. DNA of the CDR3: TGTGCCTATAGGGGGGACAGGGTAAAATGGCGTGGCTACACCTTC. This gives the protein CAYRGDRVKWRGYTF.

V usage is TRBV18 and J usage is TRBJ1-1; TRBD1 matches at 7 bases. The ends lost 3 bases at V and 3 bases at J; junction bases unmatched: 4. The CDR3 runs 14 residues. Germline V CDR1 and CDR2: KGHSH, LQKENI. The CDR3 DNA sequence: TGTGCCAGCTCACCGCAAGACAGGGACACTGAAGCTTTCTTT. Translated: CASSPQDRDTEAFF.